This T cell receptor (beta chain) originates from a study of response to subunit inactivated influenza vaccine. In TCRdb, the RT-PCR reads were re-called with MiXCR into one record per CDR3 protein. The table records 600,000 to 700,000 distinct CDR3 sequences, around 15% of them present only once. As for this clonotype: What it binds is not known.

Points from the study as a whole: Authors suggested few new T cells are recruited by each seasonal influenza vaccination.

The germline V and J ends were trimmed by 8 bases and 1 base, with 19 bases remaining between them. Germline V lookup: CDR1 MNHNS, CDR2 SASEGT. The CDR3 is made up of 16 amino acids. V gene TRBV6-1 combines with J gene TRBJ2-3; D unclear. The sequence was obtained from a man between 45 and 60 years old who received an inactivated influenza vaccine. The input for sequencing was PBMCs from blood, taken less than 15 days before vaccination. Written as DNA, the CDR3 is TGTGCCAGCCGGCATTTTGACTCTCCAGGCACAGATACGCAGTATTTT. This translates into CASRHFDSPGTDTQYF.